One T cell receptor (beta chain) is described in this entry. Its antigen is still unknown. This specimen belongs to a study of siplizumab effects on memory and regulatory T cells. Deletions cut 3 bases from V and 0 bases from J, with 9 bases between. CDR1 LNHNV and CDR2 YYDKDF come from the germline V gene (reference sequence). The CDR3 length is 15 residues. Study findings and constraints: About 75-97% of proliferating CD4+ or CD8+ clones had no assignable naive or memory phenotype.

Measured with immunoSEQ multiplex PCR; TCRdb has only the in-frame clones, and not every one. Of tens of thousands of clones detected, over 95% appear once; the ten largest clones hold under 0.04%. This TCR derives from a human donor in good health. V and J are TRBV15 and TRBJ1-3; D remains ambiguous. Sequencing was done on a sample of naive CD4+ T cells sorted from blood. The CDR3 nucleotides read TGTGCCACCAGCAGGCCCGGGGTCTCTGGAAACACCATATATTTT. This sequence encodes CATSRPGVSGNTIYF.